These T cell receptor beta chains were read from a single sample in a study of blood T cell repertoires in COVID-19. Method: immunoSEQ multiplex PCR; TCRdb's copy keeps in-frame clones and lacks some. The table records tens of thousands of clones, 85% to 95% of them present only once. The sequenced sample consisted of peripheral blood. The receptors stem from a man aged 50 or older with acute or convalescent COVID-19. Each CDR3 is given without its conserved first and last residue. Each record gives: J gene, clone size, V gene, CDR3 protein. Clone size is given for some rows only: seen once, a few or many times, or a class if the clone is expanded.

>TRBJ2-1|.|TRBV27
ASSFASGTYNEQF
>TRBJ2-7|.|TRBV7-8
ASSKGTSGYYEQY
>TRBJ2-7|.|TRBV3-1/TRBV3-2
ASSQDRLAGLSYEQY
>TRBJ1-2|few|TRBV29-1
SVVSTDSNYGYT
>TRBJ1-3|.|TRBV4-2
ASSQLQGLSGNTIY
>TRBJ2-3|.|TRBV2
ASSRGRGPDTQY
>TRBJ1-4|.|TRBV6-6
ASSFQLSSPEEKLF
>TRBJ2-7|.|TRBV12-2
ASRAAAEKYEQY
>TRBJ2-7|.|TRBV6-5
ASFLADRYEQY
>TRBJ1-3|.|TRBV7-2
ASSLVGGSGNTIY
>TRBJ1-1|.|TRBV5-5
ASRSQNTEAF
>TRBJ1-2|once|TRBV7-8
ASSVGGEVYGYT
>TRBJ2-3|.|TRBV10-3
AISPRGLGQGGSTDTQY
>TRBJ2-5|.|TRBV6-5
ASSRTIQETQY
>TRBJ2-7|.|TRBV3-1/TRBV3-2
ASSQGDRVAAGQY
>TRBJ1-2|.|TRBV2
ASNVVSYGYT
>TRBJ1-1|.|TRBV19
ASSRVAGGHYTEAF
>TRBJ2-5|.|TRBV9
ASSVSITREETQY
>TRBJ2-5|once|TRBV21-1
ASSKNLGLAGAETQY
>TRBJ2-4|.|TRBV19
ASSTRTGTNSGIQY
>TRBJ1-5|.|TRBV7-9
ASSLGQGITQPQH
>TRBJ2-1|.|TRBV28
ASSSQSEANNEQF
>TRBJ2-1|.|TRBV5-8
ASSLGLAGVSEQF
>TRBJ2-7|.|TRBV18
ASSPKGTSGSYEQY
>TRBJ2-4|.|TRBV18
ASSAAGGNIQY
>TRBJ2-7|.|TRBV18
ASSPTGGPYEQY
>TRBJ2-7|.|TRBV11-2
ASSPGQWGQY
>TRBJ2-1|.|TRBV30
AWGQILRTDEQF
>TRBJ1-2|.|TRBV28
ASSGTGTGYGYT
>TRBJ1-4|.|TRBV24-1
ATSDPGQGKEKLF
>TRBJ1-4|.|TRBV7-6
ASSLQTDGGEKLF
>TRBJ1-5|.|TRBV6-1
ASSESKGTVKQPQH
>TRBJ2-2|.|TRBV2
ASKWGTSLGGELF
>TRBJ1-2|.|TRBV27
ASSGQGGANYGYT
>TRBJ1-3|.|TRBV30
AWSLHLGTVTHGNTIY
>TRBJ2-2|.|TRBV27
ASSLSRTSGSFTGELF
>TRBJ1-2|.|TRBV5-5
ASSRGQGGSGYGYT
>TRBJ2-7|.|TRBV6-5
ASSTSRAYEQY
>TRBJ2-7|.|TRBV27
ASSPLLMVAGITYEQY
>TRBJ1-4|.|TRBV3-1/TRBV3-2
ASSQSGQNEKLF
>TRBJ2-1|.|TRBV29-1
SVDGRGSYNEQF
>TRBJ1-1|.|TRBV18
ASSPWTGLNTEAF